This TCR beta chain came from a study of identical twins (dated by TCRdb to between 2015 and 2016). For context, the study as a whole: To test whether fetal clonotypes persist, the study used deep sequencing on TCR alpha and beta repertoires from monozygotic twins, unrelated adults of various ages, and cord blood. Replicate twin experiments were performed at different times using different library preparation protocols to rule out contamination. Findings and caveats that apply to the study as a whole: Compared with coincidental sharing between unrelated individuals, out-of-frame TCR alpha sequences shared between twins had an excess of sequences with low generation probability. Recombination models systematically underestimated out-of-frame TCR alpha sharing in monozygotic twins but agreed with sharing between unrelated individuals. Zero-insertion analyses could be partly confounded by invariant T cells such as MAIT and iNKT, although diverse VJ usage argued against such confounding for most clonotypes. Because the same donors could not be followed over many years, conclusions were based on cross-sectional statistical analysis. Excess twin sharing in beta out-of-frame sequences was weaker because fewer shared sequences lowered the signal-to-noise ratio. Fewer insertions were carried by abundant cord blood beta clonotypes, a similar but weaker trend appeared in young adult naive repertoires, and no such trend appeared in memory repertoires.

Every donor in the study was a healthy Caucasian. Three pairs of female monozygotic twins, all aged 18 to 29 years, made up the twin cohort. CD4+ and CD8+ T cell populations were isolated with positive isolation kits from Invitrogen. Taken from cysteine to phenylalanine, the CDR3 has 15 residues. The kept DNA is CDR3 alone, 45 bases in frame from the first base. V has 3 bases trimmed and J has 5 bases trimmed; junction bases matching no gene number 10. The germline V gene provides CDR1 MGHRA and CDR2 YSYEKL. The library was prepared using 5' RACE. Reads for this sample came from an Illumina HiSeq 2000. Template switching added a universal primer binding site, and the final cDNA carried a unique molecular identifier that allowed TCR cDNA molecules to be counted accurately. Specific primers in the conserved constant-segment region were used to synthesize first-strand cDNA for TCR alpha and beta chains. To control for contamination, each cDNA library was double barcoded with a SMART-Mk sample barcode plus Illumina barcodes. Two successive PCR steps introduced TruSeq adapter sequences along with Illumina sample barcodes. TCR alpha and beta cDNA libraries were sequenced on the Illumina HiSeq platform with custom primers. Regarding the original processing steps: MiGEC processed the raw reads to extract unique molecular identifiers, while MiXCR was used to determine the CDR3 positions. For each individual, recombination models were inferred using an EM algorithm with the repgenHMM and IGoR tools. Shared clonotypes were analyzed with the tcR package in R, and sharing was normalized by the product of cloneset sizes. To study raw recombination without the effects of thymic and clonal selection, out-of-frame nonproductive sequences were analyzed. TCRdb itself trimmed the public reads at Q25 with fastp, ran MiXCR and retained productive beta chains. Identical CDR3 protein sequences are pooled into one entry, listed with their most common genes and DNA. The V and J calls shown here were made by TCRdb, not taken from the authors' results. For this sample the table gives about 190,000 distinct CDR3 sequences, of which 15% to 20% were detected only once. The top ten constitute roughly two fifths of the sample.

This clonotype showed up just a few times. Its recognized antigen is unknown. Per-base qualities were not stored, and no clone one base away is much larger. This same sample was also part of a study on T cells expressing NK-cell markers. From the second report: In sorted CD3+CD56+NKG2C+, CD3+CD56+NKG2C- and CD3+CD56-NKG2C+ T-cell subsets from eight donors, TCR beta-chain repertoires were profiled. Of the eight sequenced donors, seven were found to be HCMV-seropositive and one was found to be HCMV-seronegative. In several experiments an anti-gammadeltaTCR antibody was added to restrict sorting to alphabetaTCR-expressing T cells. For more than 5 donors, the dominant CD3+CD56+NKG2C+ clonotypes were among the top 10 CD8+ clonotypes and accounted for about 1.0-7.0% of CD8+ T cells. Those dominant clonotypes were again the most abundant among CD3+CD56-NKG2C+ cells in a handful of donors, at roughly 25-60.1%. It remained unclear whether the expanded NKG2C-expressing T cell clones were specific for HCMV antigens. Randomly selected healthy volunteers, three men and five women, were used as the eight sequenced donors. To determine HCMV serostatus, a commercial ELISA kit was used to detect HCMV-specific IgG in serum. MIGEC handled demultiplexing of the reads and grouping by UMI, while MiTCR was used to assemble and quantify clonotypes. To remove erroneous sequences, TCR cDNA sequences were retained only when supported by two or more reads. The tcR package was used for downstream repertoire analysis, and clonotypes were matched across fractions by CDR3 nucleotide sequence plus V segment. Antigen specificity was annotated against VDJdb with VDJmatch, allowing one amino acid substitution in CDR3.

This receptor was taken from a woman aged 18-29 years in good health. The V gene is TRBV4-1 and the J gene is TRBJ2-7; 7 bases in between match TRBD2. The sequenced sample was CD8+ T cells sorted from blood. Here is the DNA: TGCGCCAGCAGCCAGCTGGGGGGGAGGGGCGACGAGCAGTACTTC. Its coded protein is CASSQLGGRGDEQYF.